This T cell receptor beta chain was sequenced in a study of T cells in Graves' hyperthyroidism and ophthalmopathy. Germline V lookup: CDR1 SQVTM, CDR2 ANQGSEA. The CDR3 has 12 residues. Trimming took 6 bases from V and 2 from J, leaving 9 bases between them. In the case of this clonotype: What it binds is not known.

Patients affected by ophthalmopathy presented a Clinical Activity Score of at least 3, a NOSPECS grade of at least 4, and disease duration below 3 months. Exclusions: uncontrolled infection, other autoimmune disease, pregnancy, lactation. RNA transcripts yielded amplified TCR beta CDR3 regions. In the first-round RT-PCR of the TCR CDR3, the HTBI primer set was used. TCRdb reprocessed the multiplex PCR reads via MiXCR and lists one record per CDR3 protein. The top ten hold roughly 3% of the sample, which has approximately 620,000 distinct CDR3 sequences, about 16% seen once. Study observations and caveats: Researchers found most expanded thyroid clonotypes above 0.001 in blood as well. Ophthalmopathy got predicted by the model a median around 6.8 months before its onset.

The sequence was obtained from a woman aged 40 to 55 with Graves' ophthalmopathy. The rearrangement joins TRBV29-1 to TRBJ2-3; TRBD1 is a possible D gene (5 bases). Material: blood. The CDR3 region is CSVEQDTDTQYF. The DNA for the CDR3 is TGCAGCGTCGAACAGGACACAGATACGCAGTATTTT.